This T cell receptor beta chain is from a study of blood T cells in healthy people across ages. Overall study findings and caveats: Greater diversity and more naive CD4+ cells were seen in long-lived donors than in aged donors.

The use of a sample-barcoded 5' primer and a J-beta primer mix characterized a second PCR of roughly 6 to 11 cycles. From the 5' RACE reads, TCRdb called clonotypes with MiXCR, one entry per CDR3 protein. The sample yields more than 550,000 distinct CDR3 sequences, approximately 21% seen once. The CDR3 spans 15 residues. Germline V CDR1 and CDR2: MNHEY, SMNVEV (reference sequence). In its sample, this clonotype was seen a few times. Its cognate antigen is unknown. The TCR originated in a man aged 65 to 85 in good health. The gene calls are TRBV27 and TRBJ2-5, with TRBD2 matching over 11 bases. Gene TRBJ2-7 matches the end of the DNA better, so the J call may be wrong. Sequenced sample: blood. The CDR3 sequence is CASRVAGGPVYEQYV. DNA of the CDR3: TGTGCCAGCAGGGTAGCGGGAGGGCCGGTCTACGAGCAGTACGTC.